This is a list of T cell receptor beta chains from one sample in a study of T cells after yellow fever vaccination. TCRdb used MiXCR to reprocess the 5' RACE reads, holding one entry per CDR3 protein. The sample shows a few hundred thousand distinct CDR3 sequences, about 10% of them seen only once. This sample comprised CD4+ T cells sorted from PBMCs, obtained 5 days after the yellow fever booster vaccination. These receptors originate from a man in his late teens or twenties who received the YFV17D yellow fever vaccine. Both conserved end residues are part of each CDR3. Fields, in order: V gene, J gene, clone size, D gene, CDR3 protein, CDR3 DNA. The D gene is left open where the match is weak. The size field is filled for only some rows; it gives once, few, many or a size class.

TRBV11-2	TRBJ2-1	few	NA	CASSSIRQVTYNEQFF	TGTGCCAGCAGCTCTATCAGGCAGGTGACTTACAATGAGCAGTTCTTC
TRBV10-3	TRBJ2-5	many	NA	CAISEGGVETQYF	TGTGCCATCAGTGAAGGGGGAGTAGAGACCCAGTACTTC
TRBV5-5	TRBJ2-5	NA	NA	CASSQPFREREETQYF	TGTGCCAGCAGCCAACCTTTTAGGGAGAGAGAAGAGACCCAGTACTTC
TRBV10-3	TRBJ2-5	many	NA	CAVGSSDQETQYF	TGTGCCGTGGGTTCTAGCGACCAAGAGACCCAGTACTTC
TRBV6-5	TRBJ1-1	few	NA	CASSWGTGFEAFF	TGTGCCAGCAGTTGGGGAACCGGGTTTGAAGCTTTCTTT
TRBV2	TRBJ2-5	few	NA	CASSVSPGAWHF	TGTGCCAGCAGTGTTAGCCCAGGAGCCTGGCACTTC
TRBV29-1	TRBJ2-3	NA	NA	CSVEIGTDTQYF	TGCAGCGTTGAAATTGGCACAGATACGCAGTATTTT
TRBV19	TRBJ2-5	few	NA	CASSIGADQETQYF	TGTGCCAGTAGTATTGGAGCCGACCAAGAGACCCAGTACTTC
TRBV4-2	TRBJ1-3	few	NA	CASSRQTAEPPSPGNTIYF	TGTGCCAGCAGCCGGCAAACGGCAGAGCCACCTTCCCCTGGAAACACCATATATTTT
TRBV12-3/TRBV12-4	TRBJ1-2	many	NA	CASSFQGPNYGYTF	TGTGCCAGCAGTTTTCAGGGTCCAAACTATGGCTACACCTTC
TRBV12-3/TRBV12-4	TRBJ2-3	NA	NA	CASTDRGTDTQYF	TGTGCCAGCACGGACCGAGGGACAGATACGCAGTATTTT
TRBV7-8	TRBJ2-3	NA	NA	CASSSTGWGAGTQYF	TGTGCCAGCAGCTCGACAGGTTGGGGGGCGGGCACGCAGTATTTT
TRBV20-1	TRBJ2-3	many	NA	CSASTDTQYF	TGCAGTGCTAGTACAGATACGCAGTATTTT
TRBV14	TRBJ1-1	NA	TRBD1	CASSQGLSIRDRGGTEAFF	TGTGCCAGCAGCCAAGGACTCTCTATCCGGGACAGGGGAGGTACTGAAGCTTTCTTT
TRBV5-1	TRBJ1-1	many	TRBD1	CASSGQGLNTEAFF	TGCGCCAGCAGCGGACAGGGCTTGAACACTGAAGCTTTCTTT
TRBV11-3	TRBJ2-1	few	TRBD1	CASSKRGRHNEQFF	TGTGCCAGCAGTAAAAGGGGGCGGCACAATGAGCAGTTCTTC
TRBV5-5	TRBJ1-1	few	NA	CASSLRGVGTEAFF	TGTGCCAGCAGCTTGAGGGGAGTGGGCACTGAAGCTTTCTTT
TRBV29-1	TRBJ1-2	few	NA	CSVDANYGYTF	TGCAGCGTTGATGCTAACTATGGCTACACCTTC
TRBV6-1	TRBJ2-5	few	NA	CASIGVEETQYF	TGTGCCAGCATCGGGGTGGAAGAGACCCAGTACTTC
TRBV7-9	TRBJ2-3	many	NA	CASSLAGRALSQYF	TGTGCCAGCAGCTTAGCGGGACGAGCCCTATCGCAGTATTTT
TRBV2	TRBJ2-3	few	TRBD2	CASSGERGADTQYF	TGTGCCAGCAGTGGGGAGCGGGGGGCAGATACGCAGTATTTT
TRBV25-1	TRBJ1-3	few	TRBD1	CASSESGTGSNTIYF	TGTGCCAGCAGCGAATCCGGGACAGGGTCAAACACCATATATTTT
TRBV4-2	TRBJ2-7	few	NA	CASSQADESSYEQYF	TGTGCCAGCAGCCAAGCGGACGAGAGCTCCTACGAGCAGTACTTC
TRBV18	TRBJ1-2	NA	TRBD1	CASSHRDRGSYGYTF	TGTGCCAGCTCTCACCGGGACAGGGGGTCCTATGGCTACACCTTC
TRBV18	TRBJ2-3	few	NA	CASSLAKDTQYF	TGTGCCAGCTCACTCGCGAAAGATACGCAGTATTTT
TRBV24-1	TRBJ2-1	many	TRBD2	CATSDPSGAGVYNEQFF	TGTGCCACCAGTGACCCCAGCGGAGCGGGGGTCTACAATGAGCAGTTCTTC
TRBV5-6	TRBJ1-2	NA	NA	CASSLALSQGRGGYTF	TGTGCCAGCAGCTTGGCCTTGTCGCAGGGGCGAGGAGGCTACACCTTC